A single sample gave rise to the 31 T cell receptor beta chains below, sequenced in a study of blood T cells in healthy people across ages. The use of a sample-barcoded 5' primer and a J-beta primer mix characterized a second PCR of roughly 7 to 11 cycles. TCRdb re-called the 5' RACE reads with MiXCR, one entry per CDR3 protein. The sample includes roughly 700,000 distinct CDR3 sequences, about 52% of them seen just once. Source material: blood. The receptors were gathered from a woman in her fifties or sixties in good health.

The V and J genes are TRBV4-1 and TRBJ2-3; 10 bases agree with TRBD2. This CDR3 region has 13 residues. CDR1 and CDR2 (germline): MGHRA, YSYEKL. V lost 7 bases and J lost 5; bases outside the gene matches: 3. CDR3 sequence reads: CASKAGGQDTQYF. CDR3 nucleotides: TGCGCCAGCAAAGCGGGAGGGCAAGATACGCAGTATTTT.

This clonotype showed up just a few times. The chain recombines TRBV18 with TRBJ1-2; 9 bases match TRBD1. The germline gives CDR1 KGHSH, CDR2 LQKENI. This CDR3 spans 14 amino acids. Trimming took 3 bases from V and 8 from J; bases not matched to a gene: 7. This CDR3 reads CASSPVDRGKGYTF. The CDR3 DNA sequence: TGTGCCAGCTCACCGGTGGACAGGGGAAAGGGCTACACCTTC.

This chain uses TRBV3-1 with TRBJ2-5; a weak D match, TRBD2 (5 bases). Trimming pared 9 bases from V and 6 bases from J, leaving 20 bases between. This CDR3 spans 14 amino acids. Per germline, CDR1 LGHDT and CDR2 YNNKEL (reference sequence). The CDR3, as DNA: TGTGCCAGTGAACACCGGGCCACGGGGAAGACCCAGTACTTC. Encoded protein: CASEHRATGKTQYF.

The chain links TRBV9 to TRBJ1-1; D ambiguous. Trimming cost V 0 bases and J 1 base, with 7 bases left between them. This CDR3 is 14 amino acids long. Germline V gene lookup returns CDR1 SGDLS and CDR2 YYNGEE. The CDR3 DNA follows: TGTGCCAGCAGCGTAGCACAGCGGAACACTGAAGCTTTCTTT. Its translation: CASSVAQRNTEAFF.

J is TRBJ1-2 and V is TRBV5-1, with D hard to call. Germline CDR1 reads SGHRS; CDR2 reads YFSETQ. This CDR3 region has 14 residues. The V gene lost 0 bases and the J gene lost 4 bases, with 10 bases spanning the gap. DNA for the CDR3: TGCGCCAGCAGCTTGGCCGACACAATCTATGGCTACACCTTC. This gives the protein CASSLADTIYGYTF.

The genes are TRBV5-1 and TRBJ1-1, with 9 bases identical to TRBD1. From germline, CDR1 is SGHRS and CDR2 YFSETQ. CDR3 length: 17 residues. The trim removed 0 bases at V and 3 bases at J, leaving 9 bases unmatched. The CDR3 DNA follows: TGCGCCAGCAGCTTGGCCGGGACAGGGCCCGGGGACACTGAAGCTTTCTTT. Translating gives CASSLAGTGPGDTEAFF.

Only a few counts were recorded for this clonotype. V is TRBV29-1 and J is TRBJ1-4; D unclear. The CDR3 contains 14 residues. V lost 5 bases and J 7 bases, leaving 17 bases between the germline ends. Per the germline V gene, CDR1 is SQVTM and CDR2 is ANQGSEA. The CDR3 loop is CSVTPRASGEKLFF. CDR3 in DNA: TGCAGCGTTACCCCACGAGCAAGCGGTGAAAAACTGTTTTTT.

The chain combines TRBV4-3 with TRBJ2-2, with a tentative D call TRBD1 (6 bases). The CDR3 spans 17 residues. The V gene's germline CDR1 is LGHNA and CDR2 YSLEER. With 8 bases removed from V and 3 bases from J, the gap between germline ends came to 22 bases. The CDR3 sequence: CASAAGTTNSDTGELFF. The DNA of the CDR3 is TGCGCCAGCGCCGCCGGGACAACCAACTCTGACACCGGGGAGCTGTTTTTT.

This clonotype was picked up a small number of times. This sequence joins TRBV29-1 and TRBJ1-2; no definite D call. Trimming removed 7 bases from V and 6 bases from J, with 12 bases in between. CDR3 size: 11 residues. Germline values: CDR1 SQVTM, CDR2 ANQGSEA. DNA of the CDR3: TGCAGCGGTGATGGTCGGGATGGCTACACCTTC. This gives the protein CSGDGRDGYTF.

In its sample, this clonotype was seen many times. The V and J genes are TRBV6-2 or TRBV6-3 and TRBJ2-6; tentative D call: TRBD2 (6 bases). The V end was cut by 6 bases, the J end by 1 base, with 25 bases between. The CDR3 runs to 20 residues. CDR1 is MNHEY and CDR2 is SVGEGT in the germline V gene. CDR3 residues: CASSPSRWAGTSSGANVLTF. For the CDR3, the DNA is TGTGCCAGCAGCCCGTCCCGGTGGGCGGGGACGTCTTCTGGGGCCAACGTCCTGACTTTC.

This clonotype was detected ten times or more. V is TRBV27 and J is TRBJ2-3; D is unresolved. V lost 3 bases, J lost 4 bases, and 8 bases lay in between. Looked up from germline, CDR1 is MNHEY and CDR2 is SMNVEV (reference sequence). This CDR3 is 13 amino acids long. The CDR3 nucleotides read TGTGCCAGCAGTTTTGAAGGTTCAGATACGCAGTATTTT. Its translation is CASSFEGSDTQYF.

This chain connects TRBV24-1 to TRBJ1-1; D unresolved. Looked up from germline, CDR1 is KGHDR and CDR2 is SFDVKD. This CDR3 comprises 12 residues. V lost 10 bases, J lost 2 bases, and 10 bases lay in between. The CDR3 loop reads CATQDGNTEAFF. The CDR3 DNA reads as TGTGCCACTCAGGACGGTAACACTGAAGCTTTCTTT.

The table lists this clonotype with a few counts. V usage is TRBV3-1 and J usage is TRBJ2-5, with 10 nucleotides matching TRBD2. J gave up 5 bases and V 1 base, and 13 bases lay outside the gene matches. The CDR3 consists of 18 residues. In germline, CDR1 is LGHDT, CDR2 YNNKEL (reference sequence). The CDR3 nucleotides read TGTGCCAGCAGCCAAGTTTTTAGCGGGAGGAGGGGTAAGGAGACCCAGTACTTC. This translates into CASSQVFSGRRGKETQYF.

There are a few counts of this clonotype. The V gene is TRBV27, the J gene TRBJ2-1, with TRBD2 matching over 7 bases. Trimming removed 0 bases from V and 10 bases from J; junction bases left unmatched: 9. The CDR3 is 15 amino acids. Germline CDR1 reads MNHEY; CDR2 reads SMNVEV (reference sequence). The CDR3 protein is CASSLSASGGSEQFF. The CDR3 bases are TGTGCCAGCAGTTTATCGGCTAGCGGAGGATCCGAGCAGTTCTTC.

Remarks on this clonotype: One end of the junction varies from germline; a read error may be responsible. The gene calls are TRBV7-2 and TRBJ2-2, with 7 bases fitting TRBD1. From germline, CDR1 is SGHTA and CDR2 FQGNSA. The CDR3 is made up of 14 amino acids. The chain's CDR3 is CASSQTGNPGELFF. The CDR3 bases are TGTGCCAGCAGCCAGACAGGGAACCCCGGGGAGCTGTTTTTT.

This chain links TRBV20-1 with TRBJ2-7; TRBD1 matches at 8 bases. Germline trimming cut 6 bases from V and 5 bases from J; bases unmatched to any gene: 12. Germline lookup yields CDR1 DFQATT and CDR2 SNEGSKA (reference sequence). The CDR3 loop spans 14 amino acids. In DNA form, the CDR3 reads TGCAGTGCAATAGTACCAGGGGGCGGGAACGAGCAGTACTTC. This codes for CSAIVPGGGNEQYF.

V is TRBV7-3 and J is TRBJ1-6; tentative D call: TRBD1 (5 bases). There are 17 residues in the CDR3. Trimming removed 2 bases from V and 10 bases from J, with 21 bases in between. Germline assignment: CDR1 SGHTA and CDR2 FQGTGA. The CDR3 DNA follows: TGTGCCAGCAGCTTACATTTGCGGGGCGGGTTGGCGTCACCCCTCCACTTT. As protein: CASSLHLRGGLASPLHF.

The genes are TRBV6-5 and TRBJ1-2, with unresolved D. The V and J ends lost 3 bases and 0 bases respectively, with 8 bases between them. CDR1 MNHEY and CDR2 SVGAGI come from the germline V gene. CDR3 length: 14 amino acids. In DNA, the CDR3 is TGTGCCAGCAGTTATGGCCGATCTAACTATGGCTACACCTTC. This encodes CASSYGRSNYGYTF.

Only a few counts were recorded for this clonotype. The chain carries TRBV9 and TRBJ2-5, with D possibly matching TRBD2 (7 bases). The CDR3 has 15 amino acids. CDR1 is SGDLS and CDR2 is YYNGEE in the germline V gene. Trimming removed 4 bases at V and 11 bases at J, with 24 bases between. The DNA for the CDR3 is TGTGCCAGCAGCCCAGGGGCGGGAGACTACAATGAGCAGTACTTC. Its translation is CASSPGAGDYNEQYF.

The chain has TRBV29-1 and TRBJ1-2, with D perhaps matching TRBD1 (5 bases). This CDR3 contains 14 residues. CDR1 and CDR2 (germline): SQVTM, ANQGSEA. Trimming took 6 bases from V and 0 from J, leaving 14 bases between them. Written as DNA, the CDR3 is TGCAGCGTGGCCAGGGTTCTAGCTAACTATGGCTACACCTTC. Residues: CSVARVLANYGYTF.

The chain couples TRBV4-2 to TRBJ2-2, with TRBD2 matching over 14 bases. This CDR3 comprises 18 residues. Germline V gene data show CDR1 as LGHNA and CDR2 as YNFKEQ. The ends lost 5 bases at V and 3 bases at J; junction bases unmatched: 8. Written as DNA, the CDR3 is TGTGCCAGCAGCAAACGGACTAGCGGGAGGAGGGACACCGGGGAGCTGTTTTTT. Residues: CASSKRTSGRRDTGELFF.

The chain couples TRBV11-2 to TRBJ1-2; the match to TRBD1 covers 8 bases. Germline assignment: CDR1 SGHAT and CDR2 FQNNGV. V was clipped by 5 bases and J by 7 bases; unmatched bases: 6. The CDR3 sequence is 13 residues long. The CDR3 loop reads CASSAGQVSGYTF. In DNA, the CDR3 is TGTGCCAGCAGCGCGGGACAGGTCTCTGGCTACACCTTC. Drawing the rest from reference TRBV11-2 and TRBJ1-2, the complete variable domain is EAGVAQSPRYKIIEKRQSVAFWCNPISGHATLYWYQQILGQGPKLLIQFQNNGVVDDSQLPKDRFSAERLKGVDSTLKIQPAKLEDSAVYLCASSAGQVSGYTFGSGTRLTVV.

This clonotype was counted a few times. The chain is built from TRBV7-8 and TRBJ2-1, with 10 bases identical to TRBD2. Germline V gene lookup returns CDR1 SGHVS and CDR2 FQNEAQ. This CDR3 region has 16 residues. V trimming: 2 bases; J trimming: 5 bases; junction bases outside the gene matches: 6. The CDR3: CASSLLPSGSHNEQFF. The DNA of the CDR3 is TGTGCCAGCAGCTTACTCCCTAGCGGGAGCCACAATGAGCAGTTCTTC.

This clonotype has a single count. A read error may produce the germline difference seen at one junction end. V gene TRBV6-1 combines with J gene TRBJ2-1, with D possibly TRBD2 on 5 matching bases. The CDR3 totals 16 residues. Germline V lookup: CDR1 MNHNS, CDR2 SASEGT. CDR3 nucleotide sequence: TGTGTCAGCAGAGACCTAGCTGATAGCTCCTACAATGAGCAGTTCTTC. Translating gives CVSRDLADSSYNEQFF.

J is TRBJ1-2 and V is TRBV7-2; D not resolved. Germline CDR1 reads SGHTA; CDR2 reads FQGNSA. Deletions cut 3 bases from V and 4 bases from J, with 9 bases between. CDR3 length: 13 amino acids. The CDR3 sequence is CASSLNWGYGYTF. The CDR3 DNA reads TGTGCCAGCAGCTTGAATTGGGGCTATGGCTACACCTTC. Based on the CDR3 plus reference TRBV7-2 and TRBJ1-2, the full variable domain is GAGVSQSPSNKVTEKGKDVELRCDPISGHTALYWYRQSLGQGLEFLIYFQGNSAPDKSGLPSDRFSAERTGGSVSTLTIQRTQQEDSAVYLCASSLNWGYGYTFGSGTRLTVV.

The count of this clonotype is one. The chain joins TRBV13 to TRBJ1-6; 7 bases are a match to TRBD1. The trim removed 5 bases at V and 8 bases at J, leaving 12 bases unmatched. The CDR3 has 16 residues. Per germline, CDR1 PRHDT and CDR2 FYEKMQ (reference sequence). CDR3 in DNA: TGTGCCAGCAGCCTTCGGGACAGCCGGATCGATTCACCCCTCCACTTT. Protein sequence: CASSLRDSRIDSPLHF.

This clonotype has only a few counts. The chain uses TRBV5-1 and TRBJ2-1; 10 nucleotides match TRBD2. The junction had 3 bases not matched to a gene; V was cut back by 0 bases and J by 6 bases. Germline assignment: CDR1 SGHRS and CDR2 YFSETQ. The CDR3 has 15 residues. CDR3 sequence reads: CASSLAAGGVNEQFF. For the CDR3, the DNA is TGCGCCAGCAGCTTGGCAGCGGGGGGGGTCAATGAGCAGTTCTTC.

This clonotype appeared many times. The chain couples TRBV3-1 to TRBJ2-7; no definite D call. The V end lost 4 bases, the J end lost 5 bases, and 12 bases lay between the germline ends. CDR1 is LGHDT and CDR2 is YNNKEL in the germline V gene (reference sequence). This CDR3 spans 13 amino acids. The CDR3 loop reads CASSLSNGNEQYF. The CDR3 DNA is TGTGCCAGCAGCCTTTCGAATGGAAACGAGCAGTACTTC.

The CDR3 loop reads CASSLAGVQQNEQFF. CDR3 bases: TGTGCCAGCAGCTTAGCGGGAGTGCAACAGAATGAGCAGTTCTTC. V usage is TRBV11-2 and J usage is TRBJ2-1; D perhaps matches TRBD2 (6 bases). This CDR3 region has 15 residues. V shed 1 base and J shed 7 bases, with 14 bases lying between them. Germline assignment: CDR1 SGHAT and CDR2 FQNNGV. The full variable domain, with the rest looked up from reference TRBV11-2 and TRBJ2-1, is EAGVAQSPRYKIIEKRQSVAFWCNPISGHATLYWYQQILGQGPKLLIQFQNNGVVDDSQLPKDRFSAERLKGVDSTLKIQPAKLEDSAVYLCASSLAGVQQNEQFFGPGTRLTVL.

The genes are TRBV20-1 and TRBJ2-1, with D perhaps matching TRBD2 (7 bases). Germline V gives CDR1 DFQATT, CDR2 SNEGSKA (reference sequence). This CDR3 region has 15 residues. Between the trimmed V and J ends, which lost 0 bases and 5 bases, there was a span of 14 bases. Here the CDR3 DNA reads TGCAGTGCTAGAGATGGGAGGGGGGCCAACAATGAGCAGTTCTTC. Protein: CSARDGRGANNEQFF.

This clonotype was seen a few times. This chain uses TRBV7-2 with TRBJ1-2, with 8 bases identical to TRBD1. The CDR3 spans 17 residues. The J segment lost 7 bases and the V segment lost 2 bases, leaving 15 bases of the junction unmatched. Germline lookup yields CDR1 SGHTA and CDR2 FQGNSA. The CDR3 is CASSLRPGGGMMGGYTF. The CDR3 DNA is TGTGCCAGCAGCTTACGCCCAGGGGGCGGAATGATGGGTGGCTACACCTTC.